This T cell receptor delta chain is from a study of gamma-delta T cells after stem cell transplantation. A few counts support this clone. TCRdb has a much larger clone's protein, which differs at residue 15 from the translation of this DNA, likely because of a read error; what is shown is the protein translated from the DNA. TCRdb re-called clones from the RT-PCR reads using CATT. The profile shows 2,600 or so delta-chain clones, 1.5% to 2% of them singletons. The CDR3 has 19 amino acids. The V gene's germline CDR1 is TSWWSYY and CDR2 QGS. V was shortened by 3 bases and J by 6 bases, with 29 bases between the two germline ends.

The sequence derives from a human donor. It is not recorded whose cells these are; they may come from a transplant donor. The chain is built from TRDV1 and TRDJ1, with D hard to call. The sequenced sample consisted of gamma-delta T cells. The CDR3 DNA sequence: TGTGCTCTTGGGGATAAGGTCGTTTGGACGGCCCAATGGGCCTATAAACTCATCTTT. The encoded protein is CALGDKVVWTAQWAYKLIF.